This TCR beta chain was observed in a study of cytomegalovirus exposure and HLA in healthy donors. Only in-frame clones appear in the TCRdb table, and some are missing; sequencing was by immunoSEQ multiplex PCR. Among under 200,000 clones listed, roughly 91% were seen once. This CDR3 spans 20 amino acids. The germline V gene has CDR1 LNHDA and CDR2 SQIVND (reference sequence). Trimming removed 5 bases from V and 0 bases from J; junction bases left unmatched: 15. The sample taken for sequencing was PBMCs. J is TRBJ2-2 and V is TRBV19; 10 bases agree with TRBD1. The sequence came from a woman younger than 35 in good health and CMV-seropositive. The CDR3 sequence: CASSAVRYGTGVSNTGELFF. The CDR3 nucleotides are TGTGCCAGTAGTGCCGTTAGATACGGGACAGGGGTCTCGAACACCGGGGAGCTGTTTTTT.